Listed below are T cell receptor beta chains from one sample, sequenced in a study of cytomegalovirus exposure and HLA in healthy donors. Only in-frame clones appear in the TCRdb table, and some are missing; sequencing was by immunoSEQ multiplex PCR. The data show fewer than 110,000 clones, approximately 75% seen once. Sequencing was carried out using PBMCs. The receptor set was obtained from a woman in her 40s in good health and CMV-seronegative. CDR3s include the opening cysteine and the closing phenylalanine or tryptophan. Fields, in order: CDR3 DNA, CDR3 protein, clone size, V gene, D gene, J gene. A D gene is named only where the DNA matches it firmly. Size tells how often a clone was seen (once, few, many) or the class of an expanded clone, and some rows leave it out.

TGTTCCAGCAGCTTAGGGGCCCAGGGCTATAATCAGCCCCAGCATTTT,CSSSLGAQGYNQPQHF,once,TRBV7-9,-,TRBJ1-5
TGTGCCAGCTCCTCGACAGGGGGCGCGGAAAAACTGTTTTTT,CASSSTGGAEKLFF,-,TRBV18,TRBD1,TRBJ1-4
TGCGCCAGCAGTGAGGGGCCGACTGAAGCTTTCTTT,CASSEGPTEAFF,-,TRBV10-2,-,TRBJ1-1
TGTGCCAGTAGCGGGACAGGGAGAGAGACCCAGTACTTC,CASSGTGRETQYF,-,TRBV19,TRBD1,TRBJ2-5
TGTGCAAGTCGCCCAGGAGAGGGTGGGCGGATCTACGAGCAGTACTTC,CASRPGEGGRIYEQYF,few,TRBV12-2,-,TRBJ2-7
TGTGCCAGCAGTGAAGAGGGGGCAGGCAATCAGCCCCAGCATTTT,CASSEEGAGNQPQHF,-,TRBV2,TRBD1,TRBJ1-5
TGTGCCAGCAGCCAGGCCACTGAAGCTTTCTTT,CASSQATEAFF,-,TRBV11-2,-,TRBJ1-1
TGTGCCAGCTCCTCCCCGAGGACTAATGAAAAACTGTTTTTT,CASSSPRTNEKLFF,-,TRBV2,-,TRBJ1-4
TGTGCCAGCAGCCAATTTGGGAGGGCGGGGGAGACCCAGTACTTC,CASSQFGRAGETQYF,-,TRBV4-2,TRBD2,TRBJ2-5
TGCGCCAGCAGCTTTGGCGGGGTGTGGACTAGCGGGAGGGTCGACGAGCAGTACTTC,CASSFGGVWTSGRVDEQYF,-,TRBV5-1,TRBD2,TRBJ2-7
TGTGCCAGCGCTAACAGATTTAGCTACGAGCAGTACTTC,CASANRFSYEQYF,-,TRBV6-1,-,TRBJ2-7
TGTGCCAGCAGTCAACTAGCGGGGGGCCACTTAAGATCCCCAGATACGCAGTATTTT,CASSQLAGGHLRSPDTQYF,-,TRBV6-4,TRBD2,TRBJ2-3
TGTGCCATCCGAGGGGGATGGAATTCACCCCTCCACTTT,CAIRGGWNSPLHF,-,TRBV10-3,-,TRBJ1-6
TGTGCCAGCAGCTCAGGGGGCTCCGGCTACGAGCAGTACTTC,CASSSGGSGYEQYF,-,TRBV9,TRBD1,TRBJ2-7
TGTGCCAGCAGTTACGGCCCCTCCGGGGAGCTGTTTTTT,CASSYGPSGELFF,-,TRBV6-5,-,TRBJ2-2
TGCGCCAGCAGCTCACCCACAGGGGGCTATGGGCATGTGGCTGAAGCTTTCTTT,CASSSPTGGYGHVAEAFF,-,TRBV5-1,TRBD1,TRBJ1-1
TGTGCCAGCAGCCAACTATGGGGACAGCCCTCTGGGGCCAACGTCCTGACTTTC,CASSQLWGQPSGANVLTF,-,TRBV4-2,TRBD1,TRBJ2-6
TGTGCCAGCAGGTTGACAGGGGACGGCTACACCTTC,CASRLTGDGYTF,-,TRBV7-9,TRBD1,TRBJ1-2
TGTGCCAGCAGCGGCCCCGACCTAGCGGGAGTGGAGACCCAGTACTTC,CASSGPDLAGVETQYF,-,TRBV9,TRBD2,TRBJ2-5
TGTGCCAGCAGGGCGGTGGATGAGCAGTTCTTC,CASRAVDEQFF,few,TRBV6-1,-,TRBJ2-1
TGTGCCAGCAGAGATACAGGGAACACTGAAGCTTTCTTT,CASRDTGNTEAFF,-,TRBV6-5,-,TRBJ1-1
TGTGCCAGAAGCTTGGGAGGGACTAGCGGGAGGATAACAGATACGCAGTATTTT,CARSLGGTSGRITDTQYF,-,TRBV5-3,TRBD2,TRBJ2-3
TGCGCCAGCATGGTGGGAGAGGGCACAGATACGCAGTATTTT,CASMVGEGTDTQYF,-,TRBV5-1,-,TRBJ2-3
TGTGCCAGCAGCTTAGTAGGACTAGCGGGAGTTGACGAGCAGTACTTC,CASSLVGLAGVDEQYF,-,TRBV7-9,TRBD2,TRBJ2-7
TGCGCCAGCAGCCAAGATTTCGGGTGGCAAAGCGGCTACACCTTC,CASSQDFGWQSGYTF,-,TRBV4-1,-,TRBJ1-2
TGTGCCAGCAGTGAGGGGGCCAATCAGCCCCAGCATTTT,CASSEGANQPQHF,-,TRBV6-5,TRBD1,TRBJ1-5